This T cell receptor (beta chain) emerged from a study of T cells in narcolepsy. Germline CDR1 SGHTA, CDR2 FQGNSA. Losses at the gene ends were 4 bases for V and 7 bases for J; bases not matched to a gene: 9. The CDR3 sequence is 17 residues long. Clones were read by immunoSEQ multiplex PCR, and TCRdb kept only the in-frame ones, dropping some. The sample contains 30,000 to 45,000 clones, roughly 84% of which appear only once. The rearrangement links TRBV7-2 to TRBJ1-6, with TRBD1 matching over 11 bases. Input material: CD45RA- memory CD4+ T cells from PBMCs. This receptor was identified in a human donor with narcolepsy. In DNA form, the CDR3 reads TGTGCCAGCAGCTCAACCGGGACAGGGGGTTCAAATTCACCCCTCCACTTT. This sequence encodes CASSSTGTGGSNSPLHF.